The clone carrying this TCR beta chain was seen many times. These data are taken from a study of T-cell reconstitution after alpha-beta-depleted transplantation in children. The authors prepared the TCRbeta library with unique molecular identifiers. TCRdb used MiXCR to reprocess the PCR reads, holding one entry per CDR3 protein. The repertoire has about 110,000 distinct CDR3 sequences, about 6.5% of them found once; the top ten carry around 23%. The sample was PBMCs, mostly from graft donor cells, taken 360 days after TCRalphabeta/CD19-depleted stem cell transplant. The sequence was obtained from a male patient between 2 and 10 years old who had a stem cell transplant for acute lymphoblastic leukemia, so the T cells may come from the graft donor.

The CDR3 protein is CAISEGDRAGNTIYF. The CDR3 DNA reads TGTGCCATCAGTGAAGGGGACAGGGCTGGAAACACCATATATTTT. The V call is TRBV10-3, the J call TRBJ1-3; 9 bases fit TRBD1. The CDR3 sequence is 15 residues long. Trimming took 3 bases from V and 2 from J; bases not matched to a gene: 2. From germline, CDR1 is ENHRY and CDR2 SYGVKD.